The 15 T cell receptor beta chains below come from one sample, sequenced in a study of blood T cell repertoires in COVID-19. The data were produced by immunoSEQ multiplex PCR, yet TCRdb's version contains in-frame clones alone and is incomplete. The sample yields 300,000 or so clones, just under 90% seen once. Sequencing was carried out using peripheral blood. These receptors all come from a woman aged 40 to 50 with acute or convalescent COVID-19.

V is TRBV6-4 and J is TRBJ1-4; TRBD1 matches 7 bases. The CDR3 covers 12 residues. Trimming removed 6 bases from V and 13 bases from J; junction bases left unmatched: 8. CDR1 and CDR2 (germline): MRHNA, SNTAGT. CDR3 in amino acids: CASRRDWTGLFF. The CDR3 bases are TGTGCCAGCAGACGCGATTGGACAGGACTGTTTTTT.

The J gene is TRBJ2-2, the V gene TRBV9; 10 bases fit TRBD2. V shed 4 bases and J 7 bases; nucleotides not matched to a gene: 13. Germline V gives CDR1 SGDLS, CDR2 YYNGEE. This CDR3 is built from 17 residues. CDR3 sequence: CASSPSAGGPINGELFF. The CDR3 DNA sequence: TGTGCCAGCAGCCCCTCAGCGGGGGGGCCGATCAACGGGGAGCTGTTTTTT.

The V gene is TRBV5-1, the J gene TRBJ2-2, with D tentatively TRBD1 (5 bases). The CDR3 totals 16 residues. V dropped 0 bases and J dropped 0 bases, with 9 bases sitting between them. CDR1 and CDR2 (germline): SGHRS, YFSETQ. The CDR3 region is CASSLAAGSNTGELFF. The DNA for the CDR3 is TGCGCCAGCAGCTTGGCCGCAGGGTCGAACACCGGGGAGCTGTTTTTT.

The chain has TRBV24-1 and TRBJ2-1, with 10 bases matching TRBD2. The CDR3 runs 14 residues. CDR1 and CDR2 (germline): KGHDR, SFDVKD. Germline trimming cut 3 bases from V and 8 bases from J; bases unmatched to any gene: 3. CDR3: CATSDRLAGDEQFF. The CDR3 bases are TGTGCCACCAGTGATAGACTAGCGGGCGATGAGCAGTTCTTC.

The CDR3 DNA sequence: TGCAGTGCTAGTTTGGCAGGGAAGGAAAGAGAGACCCAGTACTTC. Translated: CSASLAGKERETQYF. The rearrangement uses TRBV20-1 and TRBJ2-5; D perhaps matches TRBD1 (5 bases). V dropped 3 bases and J dropped 4 bases, with 18 bases sitting between them. Germline-derived CDR1 and CDR2 are DFQATT and SNEGSKA (reference sequence). The CDR3 is made up of 15 amino acids.

Written as DNA, the CDR3 is TGTGCCAGCTCACCCTGGACAGGGGGCCCCTACGAGCAGTACGTC. Amino acids: CASSPWTGGPYEQYV. This chain connects TRBV18 to TRBJ2-7, with 11 positions matching TRBD1. From germline, CDR1 is KGHSH and CDR2 LQKENI. CDR3 length: 15 residues. Unmatched junction bases numbered 3, after V lost 3 bases and J lost 2 bases.

This clone was seen just once. The CDR3 here is CASSSTIDSAGTEAFF. The CDR3 coding sequence is TGTGCCAGCTCATCGACTATTGACTCTGCCGGGACTGAAGCTTTCTTT. The chain is built from TRBV18 and TRBJ1-1; the D is unclear. Germline V CDR1 and CDR2: KGHSH, LQKENI. This CDR3 region has 16 residues. The V end lost 5 bases, the J end lost 5 bases, and 21 bases lay between the germline ends.

The CDR3 DNA is TGTGCCAGCAGTTTAGGGGGCGCGGGCACTGAAGCTTTCTTT. It is translated as CASSLGGAGTEAFF. The chain employs TRBV5-5 and TRBJ1-1, with TRBD1 identical over 7 bases. Germline trimming cut 5 bases from V and 4 bases from J; bases unmatched to any gene: 8. Germline V gene lookup returns CDR1 SGHKS and CDR2 YYEKEE (reference sequence). The CDR3 totals 14 residues. The entire variable domain, with the rest obtained from reference TRBV5-5 and TRBJ1-1, is as follows: DAGVTQSPTHLIKTRGQQVTLRCSPISGHKSVSWYQQVLGQGPQFIFQYYEKEERGRGNFPDRFSARQFPNYSSELNVNALLLGDSALYLCASSLGGAGTEAFFGQGTRLTVV.

V gene TRBV7-2 combines with J gene TRBJ2-3; 7 positions match TRBD1. CDR3 size: 14 residues. The J segment lost 5 bases and the V segment lost 5 bases, leaving 7 bases of the junction unmatched. Germline assignment: CDR1 SGHTA and CDR2 FQGNSA. CDR3 protein: CASSQRTGLDTQYF. The DNA for the CDR3 is TGTGCCAGCAGCCAAAGGACAGGCCTAGATACGCAGTATTTT.

J is TRBJ1-3 and V is TRBV7-2, with 10 positions matching TRBD1. V shed 5 bases, J shed 0 bases, and the junction held 10 bases outside the gene matches. Germline CDR1 and CDR2: SGHTA and FQGNSA. This CDR3 contains 18 residues. The CDR3 nucleotides are TGTGCCAGCAGCACTCCGGGACAGGGGCTAAACTCTGGAAACACCATATATTTT. This encodes CASSTPGQGLNSGNTIYF.

The chain recombines TRBV9 with TRBJ2-5; tentatively, D is TRBD2 (6 bases). The V gene's germline CDR1 is SGDLS and CDR2 YYNGEE. The CDR3 is made up of 13 amino acids. V lost 3 bases and J 4 bases, leaving 10 bases between the germline ends. The CDR3 reads CASSGGLLETQYF. Written as DNA, the CDR3 is TGTGCCAGCAGCGGGGGACTTTTAGAGACCCAGTACTTC.

The gene calls are TRBV6-2 or TRBV6-3 and TRBJ2-7, with a possible D match to TRBD1 (6 bases). The ends were cut back, 4 bases at V and 3 bases at J, with 10 bases in the middle. The CDR3 sequence is 13 residues long. The V gene's germline CDR1 is MNHEY and CDR2 SVGEGT. The CDR3 spells CASSSTGNYEQYV. The CDR3 DNA sequence: TGTGCCAGCAGTTCGACAGGAAACTACGAGCAGTACGTC.

As regards this clone: Other DNA sequences from this sample encode an identical CDR3 as well. The chain has TRBV5-1 and TRBJ1-3; D gene uncertain. The germline V gene encodes CDR1 SGHRS and CDR2 YFSETQ. V dropped 0 bases and J dropped 2 bases, with 6 bases sitting between them. This CDR3 spans 14 amino acids. The CDR3 spells CASSLGGAGNTIYF. As DNA, the CDR3 is TGCGCCAGCAGCTTGGGGGGAGCTGGAAACACCATATATTTT. The full variable domain, completed using reference TRBV5-1 and TRBJ1-3, is KAGVTQTPRYLIKTRGQQVTLSCSPISGHRSVSWYQQTPGQGLQFLFEYFSETQRNKGNFPGRFSGRQFSNSRSEMNVSTLELGDSALYLCASSLGGAGNTIYFGEGSWLTVV.

The V gene is TRBV7-8, the J gene TRBJ1-4; D gene unclear. The germline V gene encodes CDR1 SGHVS and CDR2 FQNEAQ. V was pared by 5 bases and J by 6 bases, with 13 bases between. There are 14 residues in the CDR3. The CDR3 bases are TGTGCCAGCAGCCGAACAGAGTATGATGAAAAACTGTTTTTT. The encoded protein is CASSRTEYDEKLFF.

The rearrangement uses TRBV6-5 and TRBJ1-4; 8 bases map to TRBD1. CDR3 length equals 14 residues. In germline, CDR1 is MNHEY, CDR2 SVGAGI. J lost 6 bases, V lost 8 bases, and 8 bases had no gene match. The DNA of the CDR3 is TGTGCCAGCGCCAACAGGGGGAGTGATGAAAAACTGTTTTTT. It specifies CASANRGSDEKLFF.